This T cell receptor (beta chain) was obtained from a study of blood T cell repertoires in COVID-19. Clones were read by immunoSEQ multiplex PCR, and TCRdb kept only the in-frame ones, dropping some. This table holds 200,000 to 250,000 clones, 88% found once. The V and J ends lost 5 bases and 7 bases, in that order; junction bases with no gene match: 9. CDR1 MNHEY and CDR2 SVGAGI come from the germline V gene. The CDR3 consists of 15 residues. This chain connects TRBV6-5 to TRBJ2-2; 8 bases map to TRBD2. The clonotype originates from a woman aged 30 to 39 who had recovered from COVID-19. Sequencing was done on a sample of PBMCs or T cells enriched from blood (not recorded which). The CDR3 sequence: CASSRGGLMGGELFF. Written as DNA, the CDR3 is TGTGCCAGCAGTCGGGGGGGCCTGATGGGCGGGGAGCTGTTTTTT.